The rows below give T cell receptor beta chains drawn from one sample of a study of beta chain features in type 1 diabetes. Clones were read by immunoSEQ multiplex PCR, and TCRdb kept only the in-frame ones, dropping some. Of some 350,000 clones in the sample, less than 15% were seen once. The sample taken for sequencing was naive CD4+ T cells from blood. These receptors were collected from a woman aged 18-30 years with type 1 diabetes. The CDR3 runs from the conserved cysteine through the conserved F or W. Fields, in order: D gene, V gene, J gene, CDR3 protein. The D gene is left open where the match is weak.

TRBD2	TRBV4-2	TRBJ2-1	CASSQPPSSGRTDEQFF
.	TRBV25-1	TRBJ2-2	CASRYGTGELFF
.	TRBV27	TRBJ2-4	CASGLGLAKNIQYF
TRBD2	TRBV29-1	TRBJ2-1	CSVEGLAGREQFF
TRBD2	TRBV19	TRBJ2-1	CASSSRLAGAGEQFF
.	TRBV28	TRBJ1-3	CASTPAGGSGNTIYF
TRBD1	TRBV28	TRBJ2-7	CASRPNRGLYEQYF
.	TRBV11-2	TRBJ2-3	CASSSRSAGANTQYF
TRBD1	TRBV2	TRBJ1-1	CASRRLGQGVGAFF
.	TRBV5-1	TRBJ1-4	CASSLYGGPTNEKLFF
.	TRBV15	TRBJ1-2	CATSRDTTVRGYTF
.	TRBV2	TRBJ2-7	CASSEQAYEQYF
.	TRBV30	TRBJ2-7	CAWNTQGRKYEQYF
TRBD2	TRBV18	TRBJ2-7	CASSPYLAGSDYEQYF
TRBD2	TRBV11-3	TRBJ2-1	CASSSRTSPPYNEQFF
TRBD2	TRBV6-5	TRBJ2-1	CASSWAGGPVNEQFF
.	TRBV5-6	TRBJ2-5	CASSPFWLNQETQYF
TRBD2	TRBV30	TRBJ2-4	CAWRKGGDIQYF
TRBD2	TRBV11-3	TRBJ2-1	CASSLGGASGKAYNEQFF
.	TRBV11-1	TRBJ2-3	CASSARLVPDTQYF
TRBD2	TRBV11-2	TRBJ2-3	CASSFARLAGADTQYF
.	TRBV30	TRBJ2-1	CAWTRGSSYNEQFF
TRBD2	TRBV18	TRBJ2-1	CASSPPLAGGSNEQFF
TRBD1	TRBV18	TRBJ1-5	CASSPGQGGQPQHF
.	TRBV5-1	TRBJ1-5	CASSLGENQPQHF
.	TRBV7-9	TRBJ2-7	CASSLSGISGEQYF
.	TRBV9	TRBJ2-1	CASSPWGQSSYNEQFF
TRBD2	TRBV15	TRBJ2-1	CATSRETSGSYNEQFF
TRBD1	TRBV5-4	TRBJ1-1	CASTYGQGALNTEAFF
.	TRBV28	TRBJ2-7	CASSSRDEQYF
TRBD1	TRBV9	TRBJ1-5	CASSGTGQGYQPQHF
TRBD2	TRBV4-1	TRBJ2-7	CASSQAASGSTHEQYF
TRBD2	TRBV12-5	TRBJ2-1	CASGKLAGAYNEQFF
.	TRBV28	TRBJ2-1	CASSSRLGNEQFF
.	TRBV29-1	TRBJ1-5	CSVGCLDRSNQPQHF
.	TRBV5-4	TRBJ2-1	CASSPRTMGDEQFF
.	TRBV6-5	TRBJ2-1	CASSYSTGGYSEQFF
TRBD2	TRBV9	TRBJ2-1	CASSWTSGRQDEQFF
TRBD1	TRBV7-3	TRBJ2-5	CASSWDREGTQYF
TRBD2	TRBV27	TRBJ2-7	CASSLSATSGRRYEQYF
.	TRBV15	.	CATSIAPQETQYF
.	TRBV11-2	TRBJ2-5	CASSSTFGAYETQYF
.	TRBV5-1	TRBJ2-3	CASSLSSTDTQYF
TRBD2	TRBV7-2	TRBJ2-2	CASSFVAGGPGELFF
.	TRBV27	TRBJ2-5	CASSLYRAETQYF
TRBD2	TRBV6-6	TRBJ2-7	CASSYTGGEGYEQYF
TRBD2	TRBV5-1	TRBJ2-1	CASSLGLAGAFSNEQFF
TRBD2	TRBV7-9	TRBJ2-2	CASSLGLAGPNTGELFF
TRBD1	TRBV30	TRBJ1-5	CAWSVIQGVGQPQHF
TRBD1	TRBV10-3	TRBJ1-1	CAISGQGKNTEAFF
.	TRBV4-3	TRBJ1-2	CASSRSLVGLYGYTF
TRBD1	TRBV7-9	TRBJ2-7	CASSAAPQGKDEQYF
.	TRBV5-1	TRBJ1-2	CASSLRDEGNGYTF